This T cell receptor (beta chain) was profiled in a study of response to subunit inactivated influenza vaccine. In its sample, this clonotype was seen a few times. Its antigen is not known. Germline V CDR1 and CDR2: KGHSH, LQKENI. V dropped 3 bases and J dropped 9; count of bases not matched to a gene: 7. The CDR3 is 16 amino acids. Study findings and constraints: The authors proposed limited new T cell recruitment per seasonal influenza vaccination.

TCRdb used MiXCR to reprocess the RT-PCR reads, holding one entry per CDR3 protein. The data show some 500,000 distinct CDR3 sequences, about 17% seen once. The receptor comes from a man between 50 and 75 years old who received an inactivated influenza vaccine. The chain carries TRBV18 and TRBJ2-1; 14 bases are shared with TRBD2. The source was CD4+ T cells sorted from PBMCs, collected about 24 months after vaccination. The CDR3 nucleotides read TGTGCCAGCTCACCCGCCGGGACTAGCGGGAGCAGTGAGCAGTTCTTC. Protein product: CASSPAGTSGSSEQFF. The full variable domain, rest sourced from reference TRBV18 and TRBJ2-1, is NAGVMQNPRHLVRRRGQEARLRCSPMKGHSHVYWYRQLPEEGLKFMVYLQKENIIDESGMPKERFSAEFPKEGPSILRIQQVVRGDSAAYFCASSPAGTSGSSEQFFGPGTRLTVL.